The 31 T cell receptor beta chains presented below share a single source sample, sequenced in a study of blood T cell repertoires in COVID-19. Libraries were prepared by immunoSEQ multiplex PCR; TCRdb keeps only in-frame clonotypes and omits some of them. Of 140,000 or so clones listed, 80% to 90% are singletons. The sample comprised peripheral blood. The receptor source for this set is a woman aged 60 to 75 with active COVID-19.

The CDR3 DNA is TGTGCCAGCAGCTCGGGGGGGGGACAGTACGAGCAGTACTTC. Translating gives CASSSGGGQYEQYF. The chain couples TRBV7-2 to TRBJ2-7; D might be TRBD2 (8 bases). V was clipped by 4 bases and J by 4 bases, with 14 bases between them. The length of the CDR3 is 14 residues. Germline assignment: CDR1 SGHTA and CDR2 FQGNSA.

The chain carries TRBV21-1 and TRBJ2-5; the table's D call TRBD1 went unverified against the DNA. TRBV21-1 is a documented pseudogene. The CDR3 length is 12 residues. The CDR3, as DNA: TGTGCCAGCACTGACAGACAAGAGACCCAGTACTTC. Translating gives CASTDRQETQYF.

The chain links TRBV27 to TRBJ2-6; 7 bases match TRBD1. The CDR3 covers 18 residues. Germline V gene sequence: CDR1 MNHEY, CDR2 SMNVEV (reference sequence). V was clipped by 7 bases and J by 0 bases; unmatched bases: 12. CDR3 protein: CASTMRQGLISGANVLTF. CDR3 sequence (DNA): TGTGCCAGCACCATGCGACAGGGCCTAATCTCTGGGGCCAACGTCCTGACTTTC.

This chain joins TRBV11-1 and TRBJ2-7, with 8 bases aligning to TRBD2. There are 16 residues in the CDR3. Germline V gene data show CDR1 as SGHAT and CDR2 as FQDESV (reference sequence). The V gene end was trimmed by 4 bases and the J gene end by 6 bases; junction bases not matched to a gene: 14. The CDR3 loop reads CASSSPDGGLAREQYF. Written as DNA, the CDR3 is TGTGCCAGCAGCTCACCAGATGGAGGACTAGCTCGCGAGCAGTACTTC.

This chain links TRBV9 with TRBJ1-3; the match to TRBD1 covers 7 bases. Germline V CDR1 and CDR2: SGDLS, YYNGEE. V shed 0 bases, J shed 7 bases, and the junction held 1 base outside the gene matches. CDR3 length: 13 amino acids. The CDR3 sequence: CASSVEQGNTIYF. In nucleotides, the CDR3 is TGTGCCAGCAGCGTAGAACAGGGGAACACCATATATTTT. Complete variable domain (other parts from reference TRBV9 and TRBJ1-3): DSGVTQTPKHLITATGQRVTLRCSPRSGDLSVYWYQQSLDQGLQFLIQYYNGEERAKGNILERFSAQQFPDLHSELNLSSLELGDSALYFCASSVEQGNTIYFGEGSWLTVV.

V and J are TRBV27 and TRBJ2-6; a possible D gene is TRBD1 (6 bases). CDR1 MNHEY and CDR2 SMNVEV come from the germline V gene (reference sequence). There are 17 residues in the CDR3. Trimming removed 8 bases at V and 0 bases at J, with 17 bases between. The CDR3, as DNA: TGTGCCAGCTCAGGCTCAGGGGTGATCTCTGGGGCCAACGTCCTGACTTTC. Translating it yields CASSGSGVISGANVLTF.

The chain recombines TRBV27 with TRBJ2-7; unclear D gene. This CDR3 is built from 18 residues. CDR1 MNHEY and CDR2 SMNVEV come from the germline V gene (reference sequence). The V end lost 5 bases, the J end lost 0 bases, and 23 bases lay between the germline ends. In DNA form, the CDR3 reads TGTGCCAGCAGTCTCCTTCCACCTCGACAAGTGAGCTCCTACGAGCAGTACTTC. This gives the protein CASSLLPPRQVSSYEQYF.

The chain recombines TRBV5-6 with TRBJ2-2; 7 nucleotides align to TRBD2. The V segment lost 0 bases and the J segment 2 bases; nucleotides outside the gene matches: 4. Germline CDR1 and CDR2: SGHDT and YYEEEE. The CDR3 consists of 16 residues. CDR3 DNA sequence: TGTGCCAGCAGCTTGGGGCTAGCGGCAAACACCGGGGAGCTGTTTTTT. Residues: CASSLGLAANTGELFF. Supplemented by reference TRBV5-6 and TRBJ2-2, the full variable domain reads DAGVTQSPTHLIKTRGQQVTLRCSPKSGHDTVSWYQQALGQGPQFIFQYYEEEERQRGNFPDRFSGHQFPNYSSELNVNALLLGDSALYLCASSLGLAANTGELFFGEGSRLTVL.

The chain recombines TRBV7-2 with TRBJ2-1; no reliable D call. Germline V gene sequence: CDR1 SGHTA, CDR2 FQGNSA. The V and J ends lost 1 base and 0 bases respectively, with 13 bases between them. This CDR3 has 17 amino acids. CDR3 sequence reads: CASSLVPGGFSYNEQFF. The CDR3 DNA sequence: TGTGCCAGCAGCTTAGTACCCGGCGGATTCTCCTACAATGAGCAGTTCTTC.

This clone was recorded only once. V gene TRBV5-1 combines with J gene TRBJ2-2; 8 nucleotides align to TRBD2. Germline V gives CDR1 SGHRS, CDR2 YFSETQ. The CDR3 is 16 residues long. Trimming removed 0 bases from V and 4 bases from J; junction bases left unmatched: 5. The CDR3 bases are TGCGCCAGCAGCTTGGACGCGGGAGGCTCCACCGGGGAGCTGTTTTTT. This sequence encodes CASSLDAGGSTGELFF.

CDR3 sequence: CASSLGGGLSYEQYF. The CDR3 nucleotides read TGTGCCAGCAGTTTAGGGGGGGGCCTTTCCTACGAGCAGTACTTC. V is TRBV28 and J is TRBJ2-7, with D possibly matching TRBD2 (7 bases). Trimming took off 2 bases at V and 1 base at J, with 12 bases between the two ends. Germline V lookup: CDR1 MDHEN, CDR2 SYDVKM. The CDR3 is 15 amino acids.

This rearrangement joins TRBV19 to TRBJ2-3, with TRBD1 identical over 10 bases. This CDR3 spans 16 amino acids. Trimming took 5 bases from V and 5 from J; bases not matched to a gene: 10. Germline-derived CDR1 and CDR2 are LNHDA and SQIVND (reference sequence). Here the CDR3 DNA reads TGTGCCAGTAGTTTCTGGACAGGGGGTAAGGGAGATACGCAGTATTTT. Its protein product is CASSFWTGGKGDTQYF.

The chain combines TRBV3-1 (or the pseudogene TRBV3-2) with TRBJ2-3; 7 bases are shared with TRBD2. From germline, CDR1 is LGHDT and CDR2 YNNKEL (reference sequence). The J segment lost 9 bases and the V segment lost 0 bases, leaving 12 bases of the junction unmatched. This CDR3 spans 16 amino acids. The CDR3 loop reads CASSQEGGVHMGTQYF. The CDR3 DNA reads TGTGCCAGCAGCCAAGAGGGGGGGGTGCACATGGGCACGCAGTATTTT.

The V gene is TRBV28, the J gene TRBJ2-7, with TRBD2 matching over 7 bases. The V and J ends lost 4 bases and 5 bases, in that order; junction bases with no gene match: 8. This CDR3 is built from 14 residues. CDR1 and CDR2 (germline): MDHEN, SYDVKM. This chain's CDR3 is CASSYPGLVNEQYF. CDR3 sequence (DNA): TGTGCCAGCAGTTACCCCGGACTAGTAAACGAGCAGTACTTC.

J is TRBJ2-3 and V is TRBV7-2; TRBD2 matches at 7 bases. Losses at the gene ends were 2 bases for V and 0 bases for J; bases not matched to a gene: 8. CDR1 and CDR2 from the germline V gene are SGHTA and FQGNSA. This CDR3 contains 17 residues. CDR3 protein: CASSLSPGLRSTDTQYF. The CDR3 DNA reads TGTGCCAGCAGCTTAAGCCCGGGACTAAGGAGCACAGATACGCAGTATTTT.

CDR3 coding DNA: TGTGCCAGCAGCCAAGTGCAGCTCGGGGATACGCAGTATTTT. Translating gives CASSQVQLGDTQYF. The V call is TRBV14, the J call TRBJ2-3; the D is unclear. The CDR3 sequence is 14 residues long. V was pared by 1 base and J by 6 bases, with 11 bases between. CDR1 SGHDN and CDR2 FVKESK come from the germline V gene.

This chain links TRBV2 with TRBJ2-5; TRBD1 matches at 9 bases. This CDR3 comprises 15 residues. In germline, CDR1 is SNHLY, CDR2 FYNNEI. The ends lost 6 bases at V and 4 bases at J; junction bases unmatched: 9. In nucleotides, the CDR3 is TGTGCCAGCAGCACGGACAGGGGAGAGCCAGAGACCCAGTACTTC. This gives the protein CASSTDRGEPETQYF. The full variable domain, in which reference TRBV2 and TRBJ2-5 provide the parts outside the CDR3, is EPEVTQTPSHQVTQMGQEVILRCVPISNHLYFYWYRQILGQKVEFLVSFYNNEISEKSEIFDDQFSVERPDGSNFTLKIRSTKLEDSAMYFCASSTDRGEPETQYFGPGTRLLVL.

This clone has only one observation. V usage is TRBV19 and J usage is TRBJ2-1; D unclear. The germline V and J ends were trimmed by 5 bases and 9 bases, with 17 bases remaining between them. The CDR3 runs to 14 residues. Per the germline V gene, CDR1 is LNHDA and CDR2 is SQIVND (reference sequence). The chain's CDR3 is CASSLKQSSPEQFF. In nucleotides, the CDR3 is TGTGCCAGTAGTCTCAAACAATCAAGTCCTGAGCAGTTCTTC.

This CDR3 is CASSYSRQRSSYEQYF. The CDR3, as DNA: TGTGCCAGCAGTTACTCACGGCAGCGGAGCTCCTACGAGCAGTACTTC. The chain employs TRBV6-2 or TRBV6-3 and TRBJ2-7; D is possibly TRBD2 (5 bases). This CDR3 comprises 16 residues. Germline V gene lookup returns CDR1 MNHEY and CDR2 SVGEGT. V shed 0 bases and J shed 0 bases, with 12 bases lying between them.

The gene calls are TRBV3-1 (or the pseudogene TRBV3-2) and TRBJ1-4, with 7 positions matching TRBD1. Trimming at V came to 0 bases and at J to 8 bases, leaving 9 bases not matched to a gene. Germline CDR1 is LGHDT and CDR2 is YNNKEL (reference sequence). The CDR3 spans 16 residues. The CDR3 region is CASSQERTGKFEKLFF. CDR3 DNA sequence: TGTGCCAGCAGCCAAGAGAGGACAGGCAAGTTCGAAAAACTGTTTTTT.

The CDR3 region has the DNA TGTGCCAGCAGTGCAGTAACCTACAATGAGCAGTTCTTC. It specifies CASSAVTYNEQFF. The chain combines TRBV2 with TRBJ2-1; no clear D. Per the germline V gene, CDR1 is SNHLY and CDR2 is FYNNEI. CDR3 length: 13 residues. V lost 4 bases, J lost 2 bases, and 6 bases lay in between.

V usage is TRBV6-1 and J usage is TRBJ1-3; D is uncertain. Trimming pared 2 bases from V and 0 bases from J, leaving 14 bases between. The CDR3 runs 17 residues. The germline CDR1 and CDR2 sequences are MNHNS and SASEGT. CDR3 sequence reads: CASSERPRGFSGNTIYF. CDR3 DNA sequence: TGTGCCAGCAGTGAAAGGCCCAGAGGGTTCTCTGGAAACACCATATATTTT.

The chain joins TRBV5-1 to TRBJ2-1, with D possibly matching TRBD2 (6 bases). Germline V gene sequence: CDR1 SGHRS, CDR2 YFSETQ. The CDR3 length is 14 residues. V lost 0 bases and J lost 8, with 12 bases in between. CDR3 in DNA: TGCGCCAGCAGCTTGGGACTAGATTTGGATGAGCAGTTCTTC. Protein sequence: CASSLGLDLDEQFF. Based on the CDR3 plus reference TRBV5-1 and TRBJ2-1, the full variable domain is KAGVTQTPRYLIKTRGQQVTLSCSPISGHRSVSWYQQTPGQGLQFLFEYFSETQRNKGNFPGRFSGRQFSNSRSEMNVSTLELGDSALYLCASSLGLDLDEQFFGPGTRLTVL.

The chain has TRBV28 and TRBJ2-5; TRBD2 agrees at 11 bases. The CDR3 loop spans 16 amino acids. Looked up from germline, CDR1 is MDHEN and CDR2 is SYDVKM. The junction had 12 bases not matched to a gene; V was cut back by 7 bases and J by 5 bases. CDR3 protein: CASKLAGGWQGETQYF. CDR3 nucleotides: TGTGCCAGCAAGCTAGCGGGAGGTTGGCAGGGGGAGACCCAGTACTTC.

Only one count was recorded for this clone. The chain combines TRBV25-1 with TRBJ2-5; a weak D match, TRBD1 (6 bases). The V gene's germline CDR1 is MGHDK and CDR2 SYGVNS. This CDR3 is 15 amino acids long. V lost 5 bases and J 3 bases, leaving 16 bases between the germline ends. CDR3 coding DNA: TGTGCCAGCAGTCAAGGGGGAGTGAGAGAAGAGACCCAGTACTTC. It yields the protein CASSQGGVREETQYF.

The CDR3 reads CASSPLPREGRETQYF. For the CDR3, the DNA is TGTGCCAGCTCACCCCTCCCTCGGGAGGGCCGTGAGACCCAGTACTTC. V gene TRBV18 combines with J gene TRBJ2-5, with 8 bases identical to TRBD2. The trim removed 3 bases at V and 5 bases at J, leaving 11 bases unmatched. The length of the CDR3 is 16 residues. The germline V gene has CDR1 KGHSH and CDR2 LQKENI.

The chain uses TRBV10-3 and TRBJ1-2, with a possible D match to TRBD1 (6 bases). Trimming removed 6 bases from V and 5 bases from J, with 10 bases in between. Germline-derived CDR1 and CDR2 are ENHRY and SYGVKD. This CDR3 region has 12 residues. CDR3 coding DNA: TGTGCCATCAGCCCGGACAGATATGGCTACACCTTC. It translates to CAISPDRYGYTF.

The chain employs TRBV3-1 (or the pseudogene TRBV3-2) and TRBJ2-7; perhaps TRBD2 as D (6 bases). Germline CDR1 and CDR2: LGHDT and YNNKEL (reference sequence). V was shortened by 2 bases and J by 7 bases, with 24 bases between the two germline ends. CDR3 length equals 17 residues. Here the CDR3 reads CASSQSWLDYPPGEQYF. In nucleotides, the CDR3 is TGTGCCAGCAGCCAAAGTTGGCTGGACTACCCCCCTGGGGAGCAGTACTTC.

V and J are TRBV4-2 and TRBJ2-7, with a possible D match to TRBD2 (5 bases). The CDR3 is 16 amino acids. Germline V gene lookup returns CDR1 LGHNA and CDR2 YNFKEQ. V was clipped by 4 bases and J by 2 bases, with 18 bases between them. The CDR3 spells CASSPRRLTSTYEQYF. For the CDR3, the DNA is TGTGCCAGCAGCCCACGGCGACTAACCTCCACCTACGAGCAGTACTTC.

This clone was observed a few times. This chain joins TRBV5-4 and TRBJ1-6; maybe TRBD1 (5 bases). Trimming cost V 4 bases and J 3 bases, with 14 bases left between them. This CDR3 has 16 amino acids. Per germline, CDR1 SGHNT and CDR2 YYREEE (reference sequence). The CDR3 coding sequence is TGTGCCAGCAGCGCCGGGTCAGGGCTCTATAATTCACCCCTCCACTTT. This gives the protein CASSAGSGLYNSPLHF.

The rearrangement uses TRBV9 and TRBJ2-2; TRBD2 matches at 11 bases. The ends lost 0 bases at V and 8 bases at J; junction bases unmatched: 9. The CDR3 spans 17 residues. Per germline, CDR1 SGDLS and CDR2 YYNGEE. This CDR3 reads CASSVEVAGGPAGELFF. Here the CDR3 DNA reads TGTGCCAGCAGCGTAGAGGTAGCGGGAGGGCCGGCGGGGGAGCTGTTTTTT.